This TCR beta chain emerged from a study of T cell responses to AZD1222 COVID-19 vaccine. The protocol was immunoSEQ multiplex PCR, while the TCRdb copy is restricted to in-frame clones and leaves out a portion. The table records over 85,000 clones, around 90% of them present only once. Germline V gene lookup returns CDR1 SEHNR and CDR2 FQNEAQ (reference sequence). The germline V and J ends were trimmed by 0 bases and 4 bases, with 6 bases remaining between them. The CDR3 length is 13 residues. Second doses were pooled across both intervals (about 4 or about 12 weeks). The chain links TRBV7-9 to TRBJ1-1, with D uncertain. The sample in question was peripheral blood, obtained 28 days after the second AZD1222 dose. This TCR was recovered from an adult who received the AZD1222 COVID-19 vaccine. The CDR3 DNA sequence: TGTGCCAGCAGCTTAGCTATGTTCACTGAAGCTTTCTTT. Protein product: CASSLAMFTEAFF.